These T cell receptor beta chains were read from a single sample in a study of blood T cells in healthy people across ages. TCRdb processed the 5' RACE reads anew with MiXCR; each CDR3 protein has one entry. Of 800,000 to 950,000 distinct CDR3 sequences in the sample, roughly 35% were seen once. Sequenced material: blood. The receptors derive from a man aged 18 to 30 in good health. Each CDR3 is given with its conserved first and last residue. A D gene is named only where the DNA matches it firmly. A row's size may be missing; if present it is once, few, many or a size class.

clone_size: -
d_call: -
v_call: TRBV7-2
j_call: TRBJ2-1
cdr3_nt: TGTACCAGCAGCTTAAGGCCTAGCAACTCCTACAATGAGCAGTTCTTC
cdr3_aa: CTSSLRPSNSYNEQFF

clone_size: -
d_call: -
v_call: TRBV27
j_call: TRBJ2-3
cdr3_nt: TGTGCCAGCAGTTTATCGGGGAGGACTACGCAGTATTTT
cdr3_aa: CASSLSGRTTQYF

clone_size: once
d_call: TRBD1
v_call: TRBV20-1
j_call: TRBJ1-5
cdr3_nt: TGCAGTGCTGAGGACAGGGCCTATAGCAATCAGCCCCAGCATTTT
cdr3_aa: CSAEDRAYSNQPQHF

clone_size: few
d_call: -
v_call: TRBV7-2
j_call: TRBJ1-5
cdr3_nt: TGTGCCAGCAGCTTAGTCCAGGATTTCAGTCAGCCCCAGCATTTT
cdr3_aa: CASSLVQDFSQPQHF

clone_size: -
d_call: -
v_call: TRBV20-1
j_call: TRBJ2-1
cdr3_nt: TGCAGTGCTAGAGTTGGAGGGGGGAGGGAGACCCAGTTCTTC
cdr3_aa: CSARVGGGRETQFF

clone_size: few
d_call: -
v_call: TRBV20-1
j_call: TRBJ1-1
cdr3_nt: TGCAGTGCTAGGAACATCGGAAACACTGAAGCTTTCTTT
cdr3_aa: CSARNIGNTEAFF

clone_size: many
d_call: -
v_call: TRBV11-2
j_call: TRBJ2-5
cdr3_nt: TGTGCCAGCAGCTTATTAGGCAGGGCTATGGGAGAGACCCAGTACTTC
cdr3_aa: CASSLLGRAMGETQYF

clone_size: -
d_call: -
v_call: TRBV10-3
j_call: TRBJ1-5
cdr3_nt: TGTGCCATCAGTGAGTCGGGCAGGGACGGTCAGCCCCAGCATTTT
cdr3_aa: CAISESGRDGQPQHF

clone_size: -
d_call: -
v_call: TRBV5-5
j_call: TRBJ1-4
cdr3_nt: TGTGCCGGCAGCTTGGCCTTCAGGGTTGAAAAACTGTTTTTT
cdr3_aa: CAGSLAFRVEKLFF

clone_size: -
d_call: -
v_call: TRBV10-3
j_call: TRBJ2-5
cdr3_nt: TGTGCCATCAGTGGAGGGGGACAAGAGACCCAGTACTTC
cdr3_aa: CAISGGGQETQYF

clone_size: few
d_call: -
v_call: TRBV20-1
j_call: TRBJ1-2
cdr3_nt: TGCAGTGCTCAAAGGGCCGGGATGATGAAGTATGGCTACACCTTC
cdr3_aa: CSAQRAGMMKYGYTF

clone_size: -
d_call: -
v_call: TRBV4-2
j_call: TRBJ2-1
cdr3_nt: TGTGCCAGCAGCCGTGAACCCCGCTACCCCTACAATGAGCAGTTCTTC
cdr3_aa: CASSREPRYPYNEQFF

clone_size: few
d_call: -
v_call: TRBV7-2
j_call: TRBJ2-1
cdr3_nt: TGTGCCAGCAGCTTAAGTGCAGAGAAGCAGTTCTTC
cdr3_aa: CASSLSAEKQFF

clone_size: few
d_call: -
v_call: TRBV4-1
j_call: TRBJ2-4
cdr3_nt: TGCGCCAGCAGCCAAGAGGCCGGGGCCATACTAGCCAAAAACATTCAGTACTTC
cdr3_aa: CASSQEAGAILAKNIQYF

clone_size: -
d_call: -
v_call: TRBV2
j_call: TRBJ1-1
cdr3_nt: TGTGCCAGCCCGGACAGCACTGAAGCTTTCTTT
cdr3_aa: CASPDSTEAFF

clone_size: -
d_call: -
v_call: TRBV12-5
j_call: TRBJ2-3
cdr3_nt: TGTGCTAGTGGTCCCCCCTTCGGGGGTGAGGCAGATACGCAGTATTTT
cdr3_aa: CASGPPFGGEADTQYF

clone_size: -
d_call: -
v_call: TRBV10-3
j_call: TRBJ2-1
cdr3_nt: TGTGCCATCTGGCGCGGTGGCCGCTACAATGAGCAGTTCTTC
cdr3_aa: CAIWRGGRYNEQFF

clone_size: -
d_call: -
v_call: TRBV19
j_call: TRBJ1-6
cdr3_nt: TGTGCCAGTGCTAGGGACGGAAAAAATTCACCCCTCCACTTT
cdr3_aa: CASARDGKNSPLHF

clone_size: many
d_call: -
v_call: TRBV12-3/TRBV12-4
j_call: TRBJ1-2
cdr3_nt: TGTGCCAGCAGTTTAGGAGTACAGGAGGGGGGCTACACCTTC
cdr3_aa: CASSLGVQEGGYTF

clone_size: many
d_call: -
v_call: TRBV7-2
j_call: TRBJ2-3
cdr3_nt: TGTGCCAGCAGCGCATCTGGGGGCACAGATACGCAGTATTTT
cdr3_aa: CASSASGGTDTQYF

clone_size: few
d_call: TRBD2
v_call: TRBV20-1
j_call: TRBJ2-7
cdr3_nt: TGCAGTGCTGACCCGGGACTAGCGGCCGGGTCCAATGAGCAGTACTTC
cdr3_aa: CSADPGLAAGSNEQYF

clone_size: few
d_call: -
v_call: TRBV6-5
j_call: TRBJ2-3
cdr3_nt: TGTGCCAGCAGTTACCCGGGCACAGATACGCAGTATTTT
cdr3_aa: CASSYPGTDTQYF

clone_size: -
d_call: -
v_call: TRBV12-3/TRBV12-4
j_call: TRBJ2-1
cdr3_nt: TGTGCCACCACCCGGGCCTACAATGAGCAGTTCTTC
cdr3_aa: CATTRAYNEQFF

clone_size: -
d_call: -
v_call: TRBV5-6
j_call: TRBJ2-3
cdr3_nt: TGTGCCAGCAGCTCGGGGCTGAAACACAGGGATACGCAGTATTTT
cdr3_aa: CASSSGLKHRDTQYF

clone_size: few
d_call: -
v_call: TRBV7-3
j_call: TRBJ2-1
cdr3_nt: TGTGCCAGCAGCGTAAGGGTACCGGGTGAGCAGTTCTTC
cdr3_aa: CASSVRVPGEQFF

clone_size: -
d_call: -
v_call: TRBV7-2
j_call: TRBJ2-4
cdr3_nt: TGTGCCAGCAGCTTAACTGGGTCCAAAAACATTCAGTACTTC
cdr3_aa: CASSLTGSKNIQYF

clone_size: -
d_call: TRBD1
v_call: TRBV5-1
j_call: TRBJ2-7
cdr3_nt: TGCGCCAGCAGCTTGGGGACAGGGGAGGACTACGAGCAGTACTTC
cdr3_aa: CASSLGTGEDYEQYF

clone_size: few
d_call: -
v_call: TRBV28
j_call: TRBJ2-1
cdr3_nt: TGTGCCAGCTACCACGGGGCCTCTGTAAATGAGCAGTTCTTC
cdr3_aa: CASYHGASVNEQFF

clone_size: -
d_call: TRBD1
v_call: TRBV2
j_call: TRBJ1-2
cdr3_nt: TGTGCCAGCAGTTACAAGGACAGGGAAGATGGCTACACCTTC
cdr3_aa: CASSYKDREDGYTF

clone_size: few
d_call: TRBD1
v_call: TRBV10-3
j_call: TRBJ1-2
cdr3_nt: TGTGCCATCAGTGAGTCTGACAGGGCAAATGGCTACACCTTC
cdr3_aa: CAISESDRANGYTF

clone_size: -
d_call: -
v_call: TRBV20-1
j_call: TRBJ1-4
cdr3_nt: TGCAGTGCTATCTCCCGGTCTAGCGAAAAACTGTTTTTT
cdr3_aa: CSAISRSSEKLFF

clone_size: -
d_call: -
v_call: TRBV12-3/TRBV12-4
j_call: TRBJ2-7
cdr3_nt: TGTGCCAGCAGTTTAGTTCTTGGGGGTCCCGACTACGAGCAGTACTTC
cdr3_aa: CASSLVLGGPDYEQYF

clone_size: few
d_call: -
v_call: TRBV7-2
j_call: TRBJ2-3
cdr3_nt: TGTGCCAGCAACTTACCTAGCACAGATACGCAGTATTTT
cdr3_aa: CASNLPSTDTQYF

clone_size: few
d_call: -
v_call: TRBV5-1
j_call: TRBJ2-5
cdr3_nt: TGCGCCAGCAGCCGGTCAGTACAGACACAAGAGACCCAGTACTTC
cdr3_aa: CASSRSVQTQETQYF

clone_size: once
d_call: -
v_call: TRBV12-3/TRBV12-4
j_call: TRBJ1-1
cdr3_nt: TGTGCCAGCAGTTTGCGCGAGAAGGGCACTGAAGCTTTCTTT
cdr3_aa: CASSLREKGTEAFF

clone_size: once
d_call: TRBD2
v_call: TRBV7-2
j_call: TRBJ2-3
cdr3_nt: TGTGCCAGCAGCGACGGATTACTAGCGGGGGGACGCACAGATACGCAGTATTTT
cdr3_aa: CASSDGLLAGGRTDTQYF

clone_size: -
d_call: -
v_call: TRBV7-9
j_call: TRBJ1-1
cdr3_nt: TGTGCCAGCAGCTCCCGCGCGAGACCTGAAGAAGCTTTCTTT
cdr3_aa: CASSSRARPEEAFF

clone_size: -
d_call: TRBD1
v_call: TRBV29-1
j_call: TRBJ1-4
cdr3_nt: TGCAGCGTTGAAGGGACAGGGCCCGATGAAAAACTGTTTTTT
cdr3_aa: CSVEGTGPDEKLFF

clone_size: -
d_call: -
v_call: TRBV12-3/TRBV12-4
j_call: TRBJ2-3
cdr3_nt: TGTGCCAGCAGTGGGAGGGGGCCTATCCTCGCAGATACGCAGTATTTT
cdr3_aa: CASSGRGPILADTQYF

clone_size: -
d_call: -
v_call: TRBV20-1
j_call: TRBJ1-3
cdr3_nt: TGCAGTGCTAGCATAAGGGAGACACGTCTCGGCTCTGGAAACACCATATATTTT
cdr3_aa: CSASIRETRLGSGNTIYF